Shown below are 30 T cell receptor beta chains from a single sample sequenced in a study of cytomegalovirus exposure and HLA in healthy donors. PCR primers comprised 60 Vbeta and 13 Jbeta primers. Data came from immunoSEQ multiplex PCR; TCRdb stores just in-frame clones and leaves some out. This repertoire includes around 210,000 clones. Sequencing input: PBMCs. These receptors all stem from a woman in her twenties or thirties in good health and CMV-seropositive.

The rearrangement uses TRBV15 and TRBJ2-3, with 8 bases that match TRBD2. CDR1 is LNHNV and CDR2 is YYDKDF in the germline V gene (reference sequence). CDR3 size: 18 residues. V dropped 5 bases and J dropped 0; count of bases not matched to a gene: 13. The CDR3 is CATSPQRGSGTSTDTQYF. CDR3 bases: TGTGCCACCAGCCCCCAGCGGGGTAGCGGGACTAGCACAGATACGCAGTATTTT.

The chain joins TRBV6-5 to TRBJ1-1; unclear D gene. Trimming shortened V by 5 bases and J by 0 bases, and 10 bases separated the two germline ends. The CDR3 runs 14 residues. Germline V CDR1 and CDR2: MNHEY, SVGAGI. The CDR3 sequence: CASSVQHMNTEAFF. CDR3 coding DNA: TGTGCCAGCAGTGTACAGCACATGAACACTGAAGCTTTCTTT.

The CDR3 loop is CASSGDRSSNQPQHF. The CDR3, as DNA: TGTGCCAGCTCAGGGGACAGATCTAGCAATCAGCCCCAGCATTTT. V is TRBV18 and J is TRBJ1-5; TRBD1 matches 7 bases. Trimming took 5 bases from V and 0 from J; bases not matched to a gene: 4. This CDR3 is built from 15 residues. The germline V gene has CDR1 KGHSH and CDR2 LQKENI.

The chain employs TRBV7-6 and TRBJ2-1; D gene unclear. Germline CDR1 reads SGHVS; CDR2 reads FNYEAQ. Trimming cost V 0 bases and J 7 bases, with 13 bases left between them. This CDR3 contains 15 residues. The CDR3 reads CASSLALLPRNEQFF. CDR3 bases: TGTGCCAGCAGCTTAGCGCTCCTACCTCGGAATGAGCAGTTCTTC.

V gene TRBV7-9 combines with J gene TRBJ2-3; 8 nucleotides match TRBD1. CDR1 is SEHNR, CDR2 FQNEAQ, per germline (reference sequence). This CDR3 is 15 amino acids long. V trimming: 3 bases; J trimming: 3 bases; junction bases outside the gene matches: 5. The CDR3 loop reads CASSLGDRSTDTQYF. In nucleotides, the CDR3 is TGTGCCAGCAGCTTGGGGGACAGGAGTACAGATACGCAGTATTTT.

The rearrangement joins TRBV25-1 to TRBJ2-1; a weak D match, TRBD2 (7 bases). V was pared by 7 bases and J by 4 bases, with 14 bases between. The germline gives CDR1 MGHDK, CDR2 SYGVNS. The CDR3 loop spans 14 amino acids. In DNA form, the CDR3 reads TGTGCCAGCAAGGGAGGGGGAAGGTACAATGAGCAGTTCTTC. This encodes CASKGGGRYNEQFF. The full variable domain, with the rest looked up from reference TRBV25-1 and TRBJ2-1, is EADIYQTPRYLVIGTGKKITLECSQTMGHDKMYWYQQDPGMELHLIHYSYGVNSTEKGDLSSESTVSRIRTEHFPLTLESARPSHTSQYLCASKGGGRYNEQFFGPGTRLTVL.

V and J are TRBV19 and TRBJ1-1; the D is unclear. V gave up 5 bases and J gave up 6 bases, with 19 bases separating them. The CDR3 contains 15 residues. Germline assignment: CDR1 LNHDA and CDR2 SQIVND (reference sequence). CDR3 amino acids: CASSPQLWRVPEAFF. CDR3 in DNA: TGTGCCAGTAGTCCTCAGCTCTGGAGGGTACCTGAAGCTTTCTTT.

The rearrangement uses TRBV15 and TRBJ2-7, with D possibly TRBD1 on 5 matching bases. CDR1 is LNHNV and CDR2 is YYDKDF in the germline V gene (reference sequence). Between the trimmed V and J ends, which lost 5 bases and 6 bases, there was a span of 14 bases. The CDR3 contains 13 residues. CDR3 amino acids: CATSFLRDPEQYF. Here the CDR3 DNA reads TGTGCCACCAGCTTCCTCAGGGATCCCGAGCAGTACTTC.

CDR3 bases: TGTGCCAGCAGTTTACCCACAGGCGGGGATTTAAATCAGCCCCAGCATTTT. It is translated as CASSLPTGGDLNQPQHF. The chain links TRBV28 to TRBJ1-5; D possibly corresponds to TRBD1 (5 bases). Germline assignment: CDR1 MDHEN and CDR2 SYDVKM. Trimming took 2 bases from V and 4 from J, leaving 18 bases between them. The CDR3 extends over 17 amino acids.

V usage is TRBV7-4 and J usage is TRBJ2-7; TRBD1 matches 7 bases. V dropped 5 bases and J dropped 1; count of bases not matched to a gene: 8. CDR3 size: 15 residues. Looked up from germline, CDR1 is SGHVT and CDR2 is SQSDAQ. CDR3 in DNA: TGTGCCAGCAGCCAACTAGTACAGGGGTCCTACGAGCAGTACTTC. Translated: CASSQLVQGSYEQYF.

Concerning this clone: The junction does not match germline at one end; this may be a read error. V gene TRBV29-1 combines with J gene TRBJ1-6; TRBD1 might be the D (5 bases). The V gene's germline CDR1 is SQVTM and CDR2 ANQGSEA. The CDR3 spans 15 residues. CDR3 in amino acids: CGVALSRDGNSPLHF. CDR3 sequence (DNA): TGCGGCGTTGCCCTCTCCAGGGATGGAAATTCACCCCTCCACTTT.

The chain has TRBV2 and TRBJ1-5; 8 bases are shared with TRBD1. Germline V CDR1 and CDR2: SNHLY, FYNNEI. V shed 0 bases, J shed 6 bases, and the junction held 7 bases outside the gene matches. The length of the CDR3 is 16 residues. The CDR3 nucleotides are TGTGCCAGCAGTGAAGCAGCCCAGGGGGCTAGTCAGCCCCAGCATTTT. The encoded protein is CASSEAAQGASQPQHF.

V and J are TRBV27 and TRBJ1-5, with D possibly TRBD1 on 5 matching bases. The germline V gene has CDR1 MNHEY and CDR2 SMNVEV (reference sequence). CDR3 size: 15 residues. V was pared by 1 base and J by 0 bases, with 7 bases between. CDR3 sequence: CASSLWGSSNQPQHF. The CDR3 DNA reads as TGTGCCAGCAGTTTATGGGGCAGTAGCAATCAGCCCCAGCATTTT.

The chain couples TRBV7-2 to TRBJ2-7; D is uncertain. Germline assignment: CDR1 SGHTA and CDR2 FQGNSA. The CDR3 extends over 13 amino acids. With 3 bases removed from V and 3 bases from J, the gap between germline ends came to 9 bases. The CDR3 reads CASSLGSYYEQYF. The DNA for the CDR3 is TGTGCCAGCAGCTTGGGCAGCTACTACGAGCAGTACTTC.

This chain connects TRBV2 to TRBJ1-2, with D possibly matching TRBD1 (6 bases). CDR1 is SNHLY and CDR2 is FYNNEI in the germline V gene. The V end was cut by 10 bases, the J end by 6 bases, with 24 bases between. CDR3 length equals 15 residues. As DNA, the CDR3 is TGTGCCATCCCACCCCGGGACACTGCTTTCGATGGCTACACCTTC. Translated, it gives CAIPPRDTAFDGYTF.

V is TRBV11-2 and J is TRBJ2-7, with 14 bases identical to TRBD2. Trimming removed 5 bases from V and 2 bases from J; junction bases left unmatched: 8. The CDR3 spans 17 residues. Germline lookup yields CDR1 SGHAT and CDR2 FQNNGV. The CDR3 nucleotides are TGTGCCAGCAGCCCCTGGACTAGCGGGGGGATTCCCTACGAGCAGTACTTC. Its translation: CASSPWTSGGIPYEQYF.

The chain couples TRBV11-2 to TRBJ2-3; 8 nucleotides agree with TRBD2. Germline CDR1 SGHAT, CDR2 FQNNGV. There are 18 residues in the CDR3. V shed 5 bases and J 0 bases; nucleotides not matched to a gene: 13. CDR3 loop: CASSQQPIAGTSTDTQYF. Here the CDR3 DNA reads TGTGCCAGCAGCCAACAACCCATAGCGGGGACTAGCACAGATACGCAGTATTTT.

This sequence joins TRBV10-3 and TRBJ1-3; 7 bases agree with TRBD1. The V gene end was trimmed by 0 bases and the J gene end by 0 bases; junction bases not matched to a gene: 11. Germline CDR1 is ENHRY and CDR2 is SYGVKD. The CDR3 runs to 19 residues. CDR3 coding DNA: TGTGCCATCAGTGAGTCGAAGGGGGCGGCAGGCTTCTCTGGAAACACCATATATTTT. It translates to CAISESKGAAGFSGNTIYF.

CDR3 DNA sequence: TGTGCCAGCAGCCACCAGCAGCGCGAGCAGTACTTC. Amino acids: CASSHQQREQYF. The chain combines TRBV7-9 with TRBJ2-7; D gene unclear. Germline V gene data show CDR1 as SEHNR and CDR2 as FQNEAQ (reference sequence). V lost 5 bases and J 6 bases, leaving 11 bases between the germline ends. CDR3 length equals 12 residues.

This chain joins TRBV7-9 and TRBJ2-1; D unresolved. Germline V gives CDR1 SEHNR, CDR2 FQNEAQ (reference sequence). V lost 4 bases and J 12 bases, leaving 10 bases between the germline ends. The CDR3 spans 11 residues. The chain's CDR3 is CASSSPQAQFF. Written as DNA, the CDR3 is TGTGCCAGCAGCTCCCCCCAAGCGCAGTTCTTC.

This chain connects TRBV28 to TRBJ1-6, with D perhaps matching TRBD1 (5 bases). The CDR3 extends over 13 amino acids. Germline CDR1 and CDR2: MDHEN and SYDVKM. V dropped 7 bases and J dropped 4 bases, with 8 bases sitting between them. CDR3 region: CASTRDYNSPLHF. The CDR3 nucleotides are TGTGCCAGCACCAGGGATTATAATTCACCCCTCCACTTT.

The chain is built from TRBV5-4 and TRBJ2-7; D is perhaps TRBD2 (6 bases). The ends were cut back, 1 base at V and 3 bases at J, with 17 bases in the middle. Germline-derived CDR1 and CDR2 are SGHNT and YYREEE (reference sequence). The CDR3 is 16 residues long. CDR3 nucleotide sequence: TGTGCCAGCAGCTTGTATGGGGACTTGAAAGACTACGAGCAGTACTTC. It codes for CASSLYGDLKDYEQYF.

V gene TRBV5-1 combines with J gene TRBJ1-1; TRBD1 matches 10 bases. CDR1 and CDR2 (germline): SGHRS, YFSETQ. CDR3 length: 15 residues. V trimming: 2 bases; J trimming: 3 bases; junction bases outside the gene matches: 4. In nucleotides, the CDR3 is TGCGCCAGCAGCTTCGCCGGGACAGGGGACACTGAAGCTTTCTTT. Protein: CASSFAGTGDTEAFF.

The V and J genes are TRBV5-6 and TRBJ2-7; D possibly corresponds to TRBD2 (6 bases). The length of the CDR3 is 14 residues. V lost 4 bases, J lost 0 bases, and 11 bases lay in between. The germline gives CDR1 SGHDT, CDR2 YYEEEE. CDR3 protein: CASSLSGLSYEQYF. The CDR3 DNA reads as TGTGCCAGCAGCCTAAGCGGGCTCTCCTACGAGCAGTACTTC.

This sequence joins TRBV5-1 and TRBJ1-6; tentatively, D is TRBD1 (5 bases). Trimming took off 2 bases at V and 5 bases at J, with 11 bases between the two ends. In germline, CDR1 is SGHRS, CDR2 YFSETQ. This CDR3 is built from 15 residues. For the CDR3, the DNA is TGCGCCAGCAGCTTCGCGGGACTGGATAATTCACCCCTCCACTTT. This encodes CASSFAGLDNSPLHF.

The rearrangement links TRBV6-5 to TRBJ2-6; D gene unclear. The V gene's germline CDR1 is MNHEY and CDR2 SVGAGI. The length of the CDR3 is 15 residues. Trimming removed 5 bases from V and 2 bases from J, with 10 bases in between. The CDR3 is CASSGLTAGANVLTF. CDR3 nucleotide sequence: TGTGCCAGCAGTGGCCTCACAGCTGGGGCCAACGTCCTGACTTTC.

The V call is TRBV28, the J call TRBJ1-5; D is uncertain. The germline V gene encodes CDR1 MDHEN and CDR2 SYDVKM. This CDR3 contains 15 residues. Between the trimmed V and J ends, which lost 2 bases and 4 bases, there was a span of 12 bases. The CDR3: CASSLRADYNQPQHF. For the CDR3, the DNA is TGTGCCAGCAGTTTAAGGGCAGACTATAATCAGCCCCAGCATTTT.

The rearrangement links TRBV30 to TRBJ1-3; TRBD1 might be the D (5 bases). Germline CDR1 is GTSNPN and CDR2 is SVGIG (reference sequence). The ends were cut back, 5 bases at V and 3 bases at J, with 11 bases in the middle. The CDR3 is made up of 13 amino acids. The CDR3 nucleotides read TGTGCCTGGGCCCCAGGGTTTGGAAACACCATATATTTT. This codes for CAWAPGFGNTIYF.

The genes are TRBV5-5 and TRBJ2-7; 7 bases map to TRBD1. This CDR3 region has 18 residues. Germline loops: CDR1 SGHKS, CDR2 YYEKEE (reference sequence). The V segment lost 4 bases and the J segment 0 bases; nucleotides outside the gene matches: 16. CDR3 residues: CASSISGSTGRYSYEQYF. The CDR3 coding sequence is TGTGCCAGCAGCATTTCGGGATCGACAGGGCGGTACTCCTACGAGCAGTACTTC.

This chain joins TRBV5-6 and TRBJ1-2; no reliable D call. Germline CDR1 reads SGHDT; CDR2 reads YYEEEE. V lost 3 bases and J 8 bases, leaving 8 bases between the germline ends. This CDR3 region has 11 residues. CDR3 coding DNA: TGTGCCAGCAGCTCGACGCGGGGCTACACCTTC. Translated, it gives CASSSTRGYTF.